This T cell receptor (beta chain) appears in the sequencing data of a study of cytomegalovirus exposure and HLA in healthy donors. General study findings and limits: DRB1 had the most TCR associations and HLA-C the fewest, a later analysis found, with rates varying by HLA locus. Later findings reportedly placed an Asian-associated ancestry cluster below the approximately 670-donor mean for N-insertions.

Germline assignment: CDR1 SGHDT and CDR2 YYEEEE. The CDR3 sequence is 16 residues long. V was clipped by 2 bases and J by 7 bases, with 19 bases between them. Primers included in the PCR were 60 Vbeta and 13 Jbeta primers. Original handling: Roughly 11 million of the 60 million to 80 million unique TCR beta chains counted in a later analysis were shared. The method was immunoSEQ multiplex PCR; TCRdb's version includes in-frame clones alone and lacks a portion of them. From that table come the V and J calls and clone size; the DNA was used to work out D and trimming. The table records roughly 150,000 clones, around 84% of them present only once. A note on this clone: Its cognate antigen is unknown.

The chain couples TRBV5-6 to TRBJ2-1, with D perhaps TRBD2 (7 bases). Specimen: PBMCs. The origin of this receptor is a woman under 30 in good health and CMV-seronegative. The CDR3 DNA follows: TGTGCCAGCAGCTTAGGGCCGGGGGGCCTGGGTAATGAGCAGTTCTTC. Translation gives CASSLGPGGLGNEQFF. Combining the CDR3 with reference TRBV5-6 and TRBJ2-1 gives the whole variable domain DAGVTQSPTHLIKTRGQQVTLRCSPKSGHDTVSWYQQALGQGPQFIFQYYEEEERQRGNFPDRFSGHQFPNYSSELNVNALLLGDSALYLCASSLGPGGLGNEQFFGPGTRLTVL.